This note documents a single T cell receptor beta chain sequence. Both 60 Vbeta primers and 13 Jbeta primers went into the PCR. Measured with immunoSEQ multiplex PCR; TCRdb has only the in-frame clones, and not every one. The sample has 120,000 or so clones, less than 85% seen once. This entry is derived from a study of cytomegalovirus exposure and HLA in healthy donors. CDR1 is MDHEN and CDR2 is SYDVKM in the germline V gene. V lost 7 bases to trimming and J lost 5 bases; unmatched junction nucleotides: 9. This CDR3 has 14 residues. The sequence was collected from a man aged 18 to 35 in good health and CMV-seropositive. The rearrangement links TRBV28 to TRBJ2-5; 8 bases line up with TRBD1. The sample consisted of PBMCs. CDR3 DNA sequence: TGTGCCAGCACTCCGGCAGGGGGCAGGGAGACCCAGTACTTC. Translated: CASTPAGGRETQYF.